The T cell receptor beta chain described here comes from a study of post-analysis software for immune sequencing data. Study-wide background: The study covered relapsing-remitting, secondary progressive and progressive-relapsing courses of multiple sclerosis. Study conclusions and caveats: A few TRBV segments appeared more often in patients than in controls, and TRBV5-6, TRBV5-1 and TRBV20-1 were among these. Normalized Chao1 diversity was significantly lower in multiple sclerosis patients than in controls. By F measure, strong co-clustering occurred among samples prepared in the same batch.

Per germline, CDR1 MNHEY and CDR2 SVGAGI. This CDR3 is 20 amino acids long. Germline trimming cut 0 bases from V and 0 bases from J; bases unmatched to any gene: 7. As to this clonotype: Its target is unknown.

Unique molecular identifiers had been added to the TCR beta cDNA libraries. Yield was approximately 500,000 cDNA molecules from around 1 to 9.1 million T cells. TCRdb re-analysed the PCR reads in MiXCR, keeping a single row per CDR3 protein. The repertoire includes around 200,000 distinct CDR3 sequences, 29% of them detected once, and 3% to 3.5% sits in the top ten. The TCR originated in a girl aged 2 to 17 with multiple sclerosis. V gene TRBV6-5 combines with J gene TRBJ2-3; 15 bases line up with TRBD2. The sequenced sample consisted of blood. The CDR3 is CASSYSPPGLAGGSTDTQYF. The CDR3, as DNA: TGTGCCAGCAGTTACTCGCCACCTGGACTAGCGGGAGGGAGCACAGATACGCAGTATTTT.